The TCR beta chain under discussion was sequenced for a study of response to subunit inactivated influenza vaccine. General study results and limits: There was a suggestion from the authors that each seasonal influenza vaccination recruits few new T cells.

This clonotype was seen more than once but under ten times. Antigen specificity is unknown. The germline V gene has CDR1 MGHRA and CDR2 YSYEKL. Trimming shortened V by 4 bases and J by 5 bases, and 17 bases separated the two germline ends. This CDR3 region has 16 residues. TCRdb re-derived calls from the RT-PCR reads in MiXCR, one entry per CDR3 protein. The sample includes over 800,000 distinct CDR3 sequences, less than 25% seen only once; the top ten take roughly a tenth. The sequence derives from a man aged 50 to 59 who received an inactivated influenza vaccine. Specimen: PBMCs from blood, collected more than 4 days after vaccination. The gene calls are TRBV4-1 and TRBJ2-2, with TRBD2 as a possible D gene (6 bases). CDR3 amino acids: CASSLNRDSTTGELFF. For the CDR3, the DNA is TGCGCCAGCAGCCTGAACCGGGACTCCACAACCGGGGAGCTGTTTTTT.